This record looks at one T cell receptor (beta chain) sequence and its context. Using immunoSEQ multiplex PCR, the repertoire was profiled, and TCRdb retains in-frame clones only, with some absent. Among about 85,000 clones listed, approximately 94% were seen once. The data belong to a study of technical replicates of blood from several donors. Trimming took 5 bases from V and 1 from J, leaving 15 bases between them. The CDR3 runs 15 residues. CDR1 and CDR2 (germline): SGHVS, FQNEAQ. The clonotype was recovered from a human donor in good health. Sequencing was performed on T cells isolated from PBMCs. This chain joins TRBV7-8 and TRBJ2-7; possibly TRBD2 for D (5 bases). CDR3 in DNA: TGTGCCAGCAGCCCACAGCGGAGCCAGTCCTACGAGCAGTACTTC. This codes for CASSPQRSQSYEQYF.